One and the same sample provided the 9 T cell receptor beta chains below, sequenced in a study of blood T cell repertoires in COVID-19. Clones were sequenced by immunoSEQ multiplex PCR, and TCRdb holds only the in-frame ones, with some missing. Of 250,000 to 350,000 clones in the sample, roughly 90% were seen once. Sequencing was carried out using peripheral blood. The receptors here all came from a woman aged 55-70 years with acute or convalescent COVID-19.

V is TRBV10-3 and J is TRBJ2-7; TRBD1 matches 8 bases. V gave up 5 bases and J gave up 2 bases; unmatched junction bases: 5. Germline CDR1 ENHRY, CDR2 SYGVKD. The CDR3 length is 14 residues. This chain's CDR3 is CAISPDRGPYEQYF. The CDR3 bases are TGTGCCATCAGTCCCGACAGGGGCCCCTACGAGCAGTACTTC.

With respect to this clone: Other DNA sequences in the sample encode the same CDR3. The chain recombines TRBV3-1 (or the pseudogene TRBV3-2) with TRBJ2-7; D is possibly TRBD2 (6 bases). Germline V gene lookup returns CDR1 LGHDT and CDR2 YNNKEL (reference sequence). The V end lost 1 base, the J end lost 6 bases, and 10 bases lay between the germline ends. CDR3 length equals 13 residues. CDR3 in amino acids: CASSQVRGGEQYF. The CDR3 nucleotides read TGTGCCAGCAGCCAAGTTCGGGGAGGCGAGCAGTACTTC.

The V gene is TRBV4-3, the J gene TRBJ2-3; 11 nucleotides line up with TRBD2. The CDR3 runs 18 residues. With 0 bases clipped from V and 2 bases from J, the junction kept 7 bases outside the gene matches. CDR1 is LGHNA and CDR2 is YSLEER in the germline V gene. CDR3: CASSQDLAGGLITDTQYF. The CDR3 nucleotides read TGCGCCAGCAGCCAAGACCTAGCGGGGGGATTAATCACAGATACGCAGTATTTT.

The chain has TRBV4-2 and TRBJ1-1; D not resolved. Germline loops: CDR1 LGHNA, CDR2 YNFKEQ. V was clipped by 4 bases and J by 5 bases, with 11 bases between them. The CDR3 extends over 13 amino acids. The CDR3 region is CASSLPAGTEAFF. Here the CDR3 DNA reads TGTGCCAGCAGCCTCCCGGCGGGAACTGAAGCTTTCTTT.

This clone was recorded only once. This CDR3 is CASSFAEYGYTF. The CDR3, as DNA: TGTGCCAGCAGTTTCGCTGAGTATGGCTACACCTTC. This chain joins TRBV28 and TRBJ1-2; no reliable D call. Trimming shortened V by 3 bases and J by 5 bases, and 7 bases separated the two germline ends. CDR1 is MDHEN, CDR2 SYDVKM, per germline. The CDR3 runs to 12 residues.

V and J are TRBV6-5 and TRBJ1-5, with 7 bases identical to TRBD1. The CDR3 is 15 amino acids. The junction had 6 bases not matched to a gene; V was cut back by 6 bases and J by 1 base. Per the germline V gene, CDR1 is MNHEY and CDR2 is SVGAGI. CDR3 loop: CASSRTGTSNQPQHF. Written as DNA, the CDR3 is TGTGCCAGCAGCCGGACAGGTACCAGCAATCAGCCCCAGCATTTT.

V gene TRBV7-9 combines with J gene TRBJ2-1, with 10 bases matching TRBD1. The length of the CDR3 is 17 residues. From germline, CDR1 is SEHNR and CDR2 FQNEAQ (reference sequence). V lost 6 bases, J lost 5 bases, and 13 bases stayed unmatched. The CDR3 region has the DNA TGTGCCAGCAGGCGGGGATTCGCCGGGACAGGGGACAATGAGCAGTTCTTC. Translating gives CASRRGFAGTGDNEQFF.

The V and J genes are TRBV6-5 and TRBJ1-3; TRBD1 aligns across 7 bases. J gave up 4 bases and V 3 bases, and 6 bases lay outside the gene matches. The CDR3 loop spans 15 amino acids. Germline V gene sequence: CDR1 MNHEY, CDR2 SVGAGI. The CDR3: CASSYWTGGGNTIYF. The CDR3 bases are TGTGCCAGCAGTTATTGGACAGGAGGGGGAAACACCATATATTTT.

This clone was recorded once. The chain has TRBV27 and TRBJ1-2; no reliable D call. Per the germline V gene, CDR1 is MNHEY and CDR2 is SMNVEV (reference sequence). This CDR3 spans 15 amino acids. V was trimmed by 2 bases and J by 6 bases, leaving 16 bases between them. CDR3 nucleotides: TGTGCCAGCAGTTTAACGGGCGGGCTCCTCGATGGCTACACCTTC. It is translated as CASSLTGGLLDGYTF.